The T cell receptor beta chain under discussion was sequenced for a study of shared clonotypes between healthy human individuals (dated by TCRdb to about 2020). About the investigation overall: The cohort comprised two women and a few men aged 18 to 49 years. Different laboratories and diverse techniques were used to prepare libraries and sequence TCR repertoires, to increase sequencing depth and limit assay-specific biases. Between about 0.94 and 8.9 billion PBMCs per donor were obtained by leukapheresis. For each donor, CD4 naive and CD4 memory were each run on three plates, CD8 naive on two plates, and CD8 memory on one plate. To estimate repertoire size and how much clonotype sharing occurs between individuals, the study deeply sequenced the blood TCR repertoires of a handful of healthy adults.

Turning to this clone: It has no known antigen specificity. No base quality information exists; no much larger clone differs at one position.

Using the deep immunoSEQ assay, TCR CDR3 regions were amplified from genomic DNA by multiplex PCR. Extracted genomic DNA from each cell subset was distributed evenly across all wells of several immunoSEQ 96-well plates, and each plate was treated as a replicate. Each replicate PCR for sorted subsets received about 220 ng genomic DNA, equal to around 32,000 T cell genomes. Purified libraries were measured with a Qubit 3.0 fluorometer, size-checked on a Bioanalyzer 2100, and measured again with the KAPA Library Quantification kit. Every immunoSEQ 96-well plate was sequenced on a separate single-read 150-cycle Illumina NextSeq 550 flow cell. The paper's data handling went like this. Because only junctional sequences without quality scores were contained in the immunoSEQ output, filtering matching that applied to full-length reads could not be performed. To assign V/J genes and CDR3, sequences were annotated using PyIR, a Python wrapper for IgBLAST v1.9, with IMGT germline references. Reads with weak V/J assignments (E-value above 1e-6), missing CDR3, stop codons, out-of-frame junctions, or ambiguous translated residues were removed. V3J clonotypes were defined by identical inferred V gene, J gene, and CDR3 amino acid sequence. To compute the percentage overlap between repertoires, the number of shared unique clonotypes was divided by the size of the smaller repertoire. Richness of each repertoire was evaluated using RTK rarefaction, the Chao1 estimator, and Recon v2.1 estimates of unobserved clonotypes. Generation probabilities were computed with OLGA for all TCRbeta clonotypes obtained by the gDNA method from a few donors. TCRdb holds this immuneACCESS table with in-frame rearrangements only. Some clones are missing; in checked studies, unresolved V genes explain under half, and the rest has no known cause. V and J calls and clone size are those listed in that table; D and trimming were worked out from the DNA. The sample table shows under 1,900,000 clones, and 98% are seen once. Jointly, the top ten make up roughly 0.35% of the sample.

Broader findings and caveats from the paper: Based on pairwise subsampling, the degree of clonotype sharing among donors was expected to be affected by sequencing depth. Because the study included a small number of donors, the genetic and exposure-history diversity represented was limited. Sampling was restricted to blood, and TCR repertoires in tissues likely differ from the TCR repertoires found in blood. Compared with non-shared clonotypes, clonotypes shared by all four sorted-subset donors had higher generation probabilities. When a few donors were compared, the shared fraction of clonotypes was around 5% for naive CD4, over 3% for naive CD8, about 2.4% for memory CD4, and 0.4% for memory CD8. Incomplete sequencing was indicated by rarefaction of sorted-subset datasets, despite the large sequencing depth. Larger estimated clonotype richness was generally found for naive subsets than for memory subsets.

The donors were healthy, HIV-negative adults who had no recently reported acute infections or vaccinations. Only Caucasian adults living in Nashville, Tennessee, USA were represented among the donors. Magnetic negative selection was used to enrich CD4+ T cells, after which naive cells were positively selected on CD45RA and the negative fraction became the memory subset. Blood was obtained by leukapheresis, after which PBMCs were separated by Ficoll-Histopaque density gradient centrifugation and cryopreserved in liquid nitrogen vapor phase. Analytical flow cytometry was used to check the purity and quantity of each magnetically sorted T cell population. Each sorted fraction had its genomic DNA isolated and then quantified by UV absorbance on a Nanodrop 2000c. From the cysteine up to the phenylalanine, the CDR3 has a length of 13 residues. Only the CDR3 DNA stays, 39 bases, in frame from base 1. V is cut by 6 bases and J by 7 bases, and the space between the germline ends is 13 bases. CDR1 is given as SNHLY and CDR2 as FYNNEI, both from the germline V gene.

The chain employs TRBV2 and TRBJ1-5; TRBD1 might be the D gene, on 6 matching bases. The sequence was obtained from a man aged 25-40 years in good health. The sample was naive CD4+ T cells sorted from blood. Taken with the paper, the label for cell subset or site translates to: CD45RA+ positively selected. The sequenced DNA is TGTGCCAGCAGCTTAGAGGGGGAACAGCCCCAGCATTTT. Its translation reads: CASSLEGEQPQHF. Full variable domain (CDR3 extended with the reference TRBV2 and TRBJ1-5 proteins): EPEVTQTPSHQVTQMGQEVILRCVPISNHLYFYWYRQILGQKVEFLVSFYNNEISEKSEIFDDQFSVERPDGSNFTLKIRSTKLEDSAMYFCASSLEGEQPQHFGDGTRLSIL.